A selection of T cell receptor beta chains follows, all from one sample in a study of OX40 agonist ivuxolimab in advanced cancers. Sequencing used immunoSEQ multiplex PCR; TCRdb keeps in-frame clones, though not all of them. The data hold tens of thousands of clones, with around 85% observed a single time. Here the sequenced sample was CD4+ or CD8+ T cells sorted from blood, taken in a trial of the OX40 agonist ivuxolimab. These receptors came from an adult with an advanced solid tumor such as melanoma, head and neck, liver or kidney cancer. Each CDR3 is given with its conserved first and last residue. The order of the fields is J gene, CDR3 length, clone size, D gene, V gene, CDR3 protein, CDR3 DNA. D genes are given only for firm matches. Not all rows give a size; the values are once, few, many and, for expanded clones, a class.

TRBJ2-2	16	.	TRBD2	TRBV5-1	CASSYDGAGGTGELFF	TGCGCCAGCAGCTACGATGGGGCGGGAGGAACCGGGGAGCTGTTTTTT
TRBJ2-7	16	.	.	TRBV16	CASSQLRTLKFYEQYF	TGTGCCAGCAGCCAATTGAGGACACTTAAGTTCTACGAGCAGTACTTC
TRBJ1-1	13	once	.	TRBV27	CASSLRLNTEAFF	TGTGCCAGCAGTTTACGGCTGAACACTGAAGCTTTCTTT
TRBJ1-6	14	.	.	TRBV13	CASSLSRYNSPLHF	TGTGCCAGCAGCTTGAGCAGATATAATTCACCCCTCCACTTT
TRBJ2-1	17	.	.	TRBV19	CASSIEGNWGFDNEQFF	TGTGCCAGTAGTATAGAGGGGAATTGGGGGTTCGACAATGAGCAGTTCTTC
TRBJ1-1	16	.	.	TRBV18	CASSPMVGWGITEAFF	TGTGCCAGCTCACCGATGGTGGGTTGGGGGATCACTGAAGCTTTCTTT
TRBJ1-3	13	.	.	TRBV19	CASLHQEKSTIYF	TGTGCCAGCCTACATCAGGAGAAATCCACCATATATTTT
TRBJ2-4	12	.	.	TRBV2	CASRASKNIQYF	TGTGCCAGCCGGGCATCCAAAAACATTCAGTACTTC
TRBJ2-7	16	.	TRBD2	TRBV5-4	CASSFPGLAGDDEQYF	TGTGCCAGCAGCTTCCCGGGACTAGCGGGAGACGACGAGCAGTACTTC
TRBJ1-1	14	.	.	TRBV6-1	CASRRSTMNTEAFF	TGTGCCAGCAGGCGGTCTACCATGAACACTGAAGCTTTCTTT
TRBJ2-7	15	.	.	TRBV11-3	CASSLGPGQNYEQYF	TGTGCCAGCAGCTTAGGACCAGGGCAAAACTACGAGCAGTACTTC
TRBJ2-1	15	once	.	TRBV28	CASSPGPEAYNEQFF	TGTGCCAGCAGTCCGGGACCCGAGGCCTACAATGAGCAGTTCTTC
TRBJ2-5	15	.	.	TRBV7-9	CASSFPGRDEETQYF	TGTGCCAGCAGCTTCCCGGGGAGAGACGAAGAGACCCAGTACTTC
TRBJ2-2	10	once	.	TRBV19	CASRGGELFF	TGTGCCAGTAGAGGCGGGGAGCTGTTTTTT
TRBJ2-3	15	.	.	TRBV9	CASSVEGPITDTQYF	TGTGCCAGCAGCGTAGAGGGCCCCATCACAGATACGCAGTATTTT
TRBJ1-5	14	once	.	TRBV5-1	CASSSGQPNQPQHF	TGCGCCAGCAGCAGCGGACAGCCCAATCAGCCCCAGCATTTT
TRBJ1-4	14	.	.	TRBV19	CASSTISGHEKLFF	TGTGCCAGTAGTACTATCTCGGGTCATGAAAAACTGTTTTTT
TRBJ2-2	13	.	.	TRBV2	CASTRDTTGELFF	TGTGCCAGCACCCGGGACACGACCGGAGAGCTGTTTTTT
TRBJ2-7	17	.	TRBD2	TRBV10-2	CATTLPRTSGNKLEQYF	TGCGCCACAACCCTGCCGAGGACTAGCGGGAACAAGCTCGAGCAGTACTTC
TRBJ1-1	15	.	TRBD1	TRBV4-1	CASSQGRQGNTEAFF	TGCGCCAGCAGCCAGGGAAGACAGGGGAACACTGAAGCTTTCTTT
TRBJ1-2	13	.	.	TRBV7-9	CASSQIWEGFYTF	TGTGCCAGCAGCCAAATTTGGGAGGGGTTCTACACCTTC
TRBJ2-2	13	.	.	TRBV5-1	CASSLLGAGELFF	TGCGCCAGCAGCTTGCTAGGGGCCGGGGAGCTGTTTTTT
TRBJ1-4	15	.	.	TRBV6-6	CASSLRSTTNEKLFF	TGTGCCAGCAGTCTTCGATCCACAACTAATGAAAAACTGTTTTTT
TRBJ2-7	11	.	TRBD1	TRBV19	CASSFRQGPRF	TGTGCCAGTAGTTTTAGACAGGGGCCCCGATTC
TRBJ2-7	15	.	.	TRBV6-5	CASSRPPTPSYEQYF	TGTGCCAGCAGTCGGCCCCCGACTCCCTCCTACGAGCAGTACTTC
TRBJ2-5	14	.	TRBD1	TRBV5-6	CASSPPTGEETQYF	TGTGCCAGCAGCCCACCGACAGGGGAAGAGACCCAGTACTTC
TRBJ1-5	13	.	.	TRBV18	CASSPQVVQPQHF	TGTGCCAGCTCACCACAGGTGGTTCAGCCCCAGCATTTT
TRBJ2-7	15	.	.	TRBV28	CASSTFRGATYEQYF	TGTGCCAGCAGCACTTTCCGGGGGGCGACCTACGAGCAGTACTTC
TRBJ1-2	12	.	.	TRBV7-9	CASSLRGDGYTF	TGTGCCAGCAGCTTAAGGGGTGACGGCTACACCTTC
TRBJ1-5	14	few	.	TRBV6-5	CASQGRGHNQPQHF	TGTGCCAGCCAGGGAAGGGGACACAATCAGCCCCAGCATTTT
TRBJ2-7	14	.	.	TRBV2	CASSEDIRPYEQYF	TGTGCCAGCAGTGAAGACATACGACCCTACGAGCAGTACTTC